This entry describes one T cell receptor beta chain. Authors' analysis steps: The assay estimated nucleated cells by amplifying reference gene primers. Sequenced by immunoSEQ multiplex PCR; TCRdb stores in-frame clones only, minus some. V and J calls and clone size follow that table, whereas D and trimming were derived from the DNA. The sample has roughly 440,000 clones, 88% seen once; the top ten hold around an eighth. The record originates from a study of blood T cell repertoires in COVID-19. Study details: Acute and convalescent COVID-19 specimens originated in the United States, Italy and Spain.

This CDR3 contains 12 residues. The V gene lost 4 bases and the J gene lost 3 bases, with 9 bases spanning the gap. Germline assignment: CDR1 GTSNPN and CDR2 SVGIG (reference sequence). The clonotype comes from a woman aged 50 to 65 with COVID-19, enrolled during active disease. The rearrangement uses TRBV30 and TRBJ1-2, with D uncertain. The sequencing input was peripheral blood. This CDR3 reads CAWNPEDYGYTF. CDR3 coding DNA: TGTGCCTGGAATCCTGAGGACTATGGCTACACCTTC.